The 5 T cell receptor beta chains given below trace back to one sample, sequenced in a study of cytomegalovirus exposure and HLA in healthy donors. Primers: 60 Vbeta forward and 13 Jbeta reverse. Using immunoSEQ multiplex PCR, the repertoire was profiled, and TCRdb retains in-frame clones only, with some absent. Counted here are under 200,000 clones, over 75% occurring once; the ten biggest clones make up roughly 1.5%. The sequenced sample was PBMCs. These receptors all stem from a woman aged 25 to 45 in good health and CMV-seronegative.

The chain employs TRBV5-1 and TRBJ2-1, with D unresolved. Trimming took off 0 bases at V and 4 bases at J, with 11 bases between the two ends. This CDR3 is 15 amino acids long. Germline V lookup: CDR1 SGHRS, CDR2 YFSETQ. The CDR3 nucleotides are TGCGCCAGCAGCTTGGGGGCTGATTCTTACAATGAGCAGTTCTTC. Its translation is CASSLGADSYNEQFF.

This clone has only a few counts. V usage is TRBV7-9 and J usage is TRBJ2-3, with 8 bases aligning to TRBD1. The V and J ends lost 6 bases and 7 bases, in that order; junction bases with no gene match: 15. Per germline, CDR1 SEHNR and CDR2 FQNEAQ (reference sequence). This CDR3 region has 16 residues. The CDR3 coding sequence is TGTGCCAGCAGACCCTCCACAGGGGGGCTCGCATATACGCAGTATTTT. This encodes CASRPSTGGLAYTQYF. Looking up the rest from reference TRBV7-9 and TRBJ2-3 gives the full variable domain: DTGVSQNPRHKITKRGQNVTFRCDPISEHNRLYWYRQTLGQGPEFLTYFQNEAQLEKSRLLSDRFSAERPKGSFSTLEIQRTEQGDSAMYLCASRPSTGGLAYTQYFGPGTRLTVL.

This clone was picked up one time. V and J are TRBV30 and TRBJ1-5, with D possibly TRBD1 on 5 matching bases. Germline V lookup: CDR1 GTSNPN, CDR2 SVGIG (reference sequence). V was trimmed by 2 bases and J by 1 base, leaving 9 bases between them. The CDR3 is made up of 14 amino acids. CDR3 DNA sequence: TGTGCCTGGAGTAGGGACTTCAGCAATCAGCCCCAGCATTTT. This translates into CAWSRDFSNQPQHF.

The rearrangement uses TRBV7-9 and TRBJ2-3; 7 bases line up with TRBD2. Germline loops: CDR1 SEHNR, CDR2 FQNEAQ (reference sequence). The CDR3 extends over 16 amino acids. V lost 4 bases and J lost 6; bases outside the gene matches: 13. The CDR3 sequence is CASSSSERGLTDTQYF. CDR3 nucleotides: TGTGCCAGCAGCTCTTCAGAGCGGGGTCTGACGGATACGCAGTATTTT.

For the CDR3, the DNA is TGTGCCAGCAGTGCGAGGTCGGGGGATAATTCACCCCTCCACTTT. This translates into CASSARSGDNSPLHF. The V and J genes are TRBV6-1 and TRBJ1-6; weak D call: TRBD1 (5 bases). CDR3 length: 15 amino acids. With 4 bases removed from V and 5 bases from J, the gap between germline ends came to 12 bases. Germline V CDR1 and CDR2: MNHNS, SASEGT.